The 2 T cell receptor beta chains listed next were all sequenced from one sample in a study of cytomegalovirus exposure and HLA in healthy donors. Primers included in the PCR were 60 Vbeta and 13 Jbeta primers. Assay used: immunoSEQ multiplex PCR; TCRdb lists only in-frame clones, some missing. This repertoire includes some 140,000 clones. Source material: PBMCs. These receptors all stem from a woman between 35 and 50 years old in good health and CMV-seronegative.

V and J are TRBV5-6 and TRBJ2-4, with 13 nucleotides matching TRBD2. Germline CDR1 is SGHDT and CDR2 is YYEEEE. V dropped 4 bases and J dropped 2; count of bases not matched to a gene: 6. This CDR3 is 17 amino acids long. The DNA for the CDR3 is TGTGCCAGCAGCGATGGGGGACTAGCGGGAACCAAAAACATTCAGTACTTC. The encoded protein is CASSDGGLAGTKNIQYF.

V and J are TRBV7-2 and TRBJ2-5, with 9 bases matching TRBD2. After removal of 3 bases from V and 5 bases from J, the junction contained 4 bases not matched to a gene. This CDR3 has 14 residues. Germline V lookup: CDR1 SGHTA, CDR2 FQGNSA. For the CDR3, the DNA is TGTGCCAGCAGCTTTGGAACTAGCGGGGAGACCCAGTACTTC. It specifies CASSFGTSGETQYF.